Each of the 26 T cell receptor beta chains below was sequenced from the same sample in a study of T cell changes during pregnancy in multiple sclerosis. Assay: immunoSEQ multiplex PCR; the TCRdb copy retains only in-frame clones and omits some. The table has about 44,000 clones, approximately 96% seen once; the top ten hold 0.89%. The material sequenced was peripheral blood, taken in the second trimester of pregnancy. The source is a female donor with multiple sclerosis, enrolled in a pregnancy study.

The chain couples TRBV6-4 to TRBJ2-3, with 11 bases aligning to TRBD2. CDR3 size: 17 residues. The germline V gene encodes CDR1 MRHNA and CDR2 SNTAGT. Trimming removed 4 bases from V and 4 bases from J; junction bases left unmatched: 10. CDR3 sequence reads: CASSVSASGGPADTQYF. CDR3 DNA: TGTGCCAGCAGTGTTTCGGCTAGCGGGGGGCCCGCAGATACGCAGTATTTT.

V usage is TRBV9 and J usage is TRBJ1-6; TRBD1 might be the D (5 bases). Trimming left V 4 bases short and J 0 bases short, with 11 bases between. The germline V gene has CDR1 SGDLS and CDR2 YYNGEE. The CDR3 runs 16 residues. CDR3 protein: CASSRVDSSYNSPLHF. CDR3 nucleotides: TGTGCCAGCAGCCGTGTCGACAGCTCCTATAATTCACCCCTCCACTTT.

The V and J genes are TRBV6-4 and TRBJ1-2; D is possibly TRBD1 (6 bases). This CDR3 comprises 15 residues. Germline loops: CDR1 MRHNA, CDR2 SNTAGT. V lost 5 bases and J lost 1, with 14 bases in between. DNA of the CDR3: TGTGCCAGCAGTCTATCAGGGGTAGATAACTATGGCTACACCTTC. This translates into CASSLSGVDNYGYTF.

The rearrangement links TRBV19 to TRBJ2-5, with 10 positions matching TRBD2. Germline V lookup: CDR1 LNHDA, CDR2 SQIVND (reference sequence). V dropped 2 bases and J dropped 3; count of bases not matched to a gene: 3. The CDR3 runs to 15 residues. The CDR3 bases are TGTGCCAGTAGTATACTAGCGGGGGCGAAAGAGACCCAGTACTTC. Translating it yields CASSILAGAKETQYF. The full variable domain, with the rest looked up from reference TRBV19 and TRBJ2-5, is DGGITQSPKYLFRKEGQNVTLSCEQNLNHDAMYWYRQDPGQGLRLIYYSQIVNDFQKGDIAEGYSVSREKKESFPLTVTSAQKNPTAFYLCASSILAGAKETQYFGPGTRLLVL.

The genes are TRBV15 and TRBJ2-2; D is uncertain. Germline CDR1 and CDR2: LNHNV and YYDKDF (reference sequence). V was cut by 5 bases and J by 10 bases, with 20 bases left in between. The CDR3 extends over 15 amino acids. CDR3 sequence (DNA): TGTGCCACCAGCCTTCCGGGTCACACGTGGCCGGAGCTGTTTTTT. The encoded protein is CATSLPGHTWPELFF.

This chain connects TRBV7-7 to TRBJ2-3, with D possibly being TRBD2 (6 bases). Germline V lookup: CDR1 SSHAT, CDR2 FNYEAQ (reference sequence). CDR3 length: 14 residues. Trimming stripped 4 bases from V and 4 bases from J, with 12 bases between. CDR3 sequence (DNA): TGTGCCAGCAGCTCGGGACTGTCTCCAGATACGCAGTATTTT. It is translated as CASSSGLSPDTQYF. Using reference TRBV7-7 and TRBJ2-3 for the parts outside the CDR3, the full variable domain is GAGVSQSPRYKVTKRGQDVTLRCDPISSHATLYWYQQALGQGPEFLTYFNYEAQPDKSGLPSDRFSAERPEGSISTLTIQRTEQRDSAMYRCASSSGLSPDTQYFGPGTRLTVL.

The chain employs TRBV30 and TRBJ2-2, with 12 bases fitting TRBD2. The CDR3 runs 18 residues. The germline CDR1 and CDR2 sequences are GTSNPN and SVGIG (reference sequence). V trimming: 2 bases; J trimming: 6 bases; junction bases outside the gene matches: 13. As DNA, the CDR3 is TGTGCCTGGAGTCCTAGACTAGCGGGAGCCGCGGGGGCCGGGGAGCTGTTTTTT. Encoded protein: CAWSPRLAGAAGAGELFF. The variable domain in full, with the rest retrieved from reference TRBV30 and TRBJ2-2, is SQTIHQWPATLVQPVGSPLSLECTVEGTSNPNLYWYRQAAGRGLQLLFYSVGIGQISSEVPQNLSASRPQDRQFILSSKKLLLSDSGFYLCAWSPRLAGAAGAGELFFGEGSRLTVL.

The J gene is TRBJ1-4, the V gene TRBV5-1, with 7 bases matching TRBD1. There are 15 residues in the CDR3. V gave up 2 bases and J gave up 4 bases; unmatched junction bases: 5. Looked up from germline, CDR1 is SGHRS and CDR2 is YFSETQ. For the CDR3, the DNA is TGCGCCAGCAGCTTAGTACAGGGGTATAATGAAAAACTGTTTTTT. This sequence encodes CASSLVQGYNEKLFF.

This chain links TRBV7-3 with TRBJ2-3, with 8 positions matching TRBD1. The CDR3 runs to 20 residues. V was clipped by 5 bases and J by 4 bases; unmatched bases: 23. Germline V gene lookup returns CDR1 SGHTA and CDR2 FQGTGA. CDR3 loop: CASSSSTGVFTGAVSDTQYF. DNA for the CDR3: TGTGCCAGCAGCAGCTCGACAGGGGTCTTCACTGGCGCAGTATCAGATACGCAGTATTTT.

J is TRBJ2-1 and V is TRBV19, with 7 bases matching TRBD1. This CDR3 is built from 15 residues. Germline V lookup: CDR1 LNHDA, CDR2 SQIVND (reference sequence). V trimming: 5 bases; J trimming: 3 bases; junction bases outside the gene matches: 7. CDR3 in amino acids: CASSLDRAGYNEQFF. The DNA for the CDR3 is TGTGCCAGTAGTCTCGACAGGGCCGGCTACAATGAGCAGTTCTTC. Based on the CDR3 plus reference TRBV19 and TRBJ2-1, the full variable domain is DGGITQSPKYLFRKEGQNVTLSCEQNLNHDAMYWYRQDPGQGLRLIYYSQIVNDFQKGDIAEGYSVSREKKESFPLTVTSAQKNPTAFYLCASSLDRAGYNEQFFGPGTRLTVL.

The chain combines TRBV6-5 with TRBJ1-1; D not resolved. Trimming removed 6 bases from V and 4 bases from J, with 12 bases in between. This CDR3 is 13 amino acids long. Per the germline V gene, CDR1 is MNHEY and CDR2 is SVGAGI. CDR3 protein: CASSPWAGTEAFF. CDR3 in DNA: TGTGCCAGCAGCCCTTGGGCGGGCACTGAAGCTTTCTTT.

This chain uses TRBV7-2 with TRBJ2-2; 7 positions agree with TRBD2. With V trimmed by 4 bases and J by 5 bases, 1 base remained unmatched. The germline V gene has CDR1 SGHTA and CDR2 FQGNSA. The CDR3 loop spans 13 amino acids. The CDR3: CASSWGGTGELFF. Written as DNA, the CDR3 is TGTGCCAGCAGCTGGGGGGGGACCGGGGAGCTGTTTTTT. Full variable domain (rest looked up from reference TRBV7-2 and TRBJ2-2): GAGVSQSPSNKVTEKGKDVELRCDPISGHTALYWYRQSLGQGLEFLIYFQGNSAPDKSGLPSDRFSAERTGGSVSTLTIQRTQQEDSAVYLCASSWGGTGELFFGEGSRLTVL.

The CDR3 protein is CASSVGGLSTGELFF. The CDR3 DNA reads as TGTGCCAGCAGCGTAGGGGGGCTTAGCACCGGGGAGCTGTTTTTT. The rearrangement joins TRBV9 to TRBJ2-2, with TRBD1 as a possible D gene (6 bases). The V end lost 0 bases, the J end lost 4 bases, and 10 bases lay between the germline ends. CDR3 length equals 15 residues. The germline V gene encodes CDR1 SGDLS and CDR2 YYNGEE.

This chain joins TRBV21-1 and TRBJ1-2; the DNA was not compared with TRBD1, the D call given in the table. TRBV21-1 is tagged as a pseudogene. The CDR3 length is 16 residues. CDR3 bases: TGTGCCAGCAGCAAGGGCGACAGGGGAATCGTCTATGGCTACACCTTC. Its translation: CASSKGDRGIVYGYTF.

The CDR3 DNA is TGTGCCAGCAGCCGAGCTAGCGGGACCTCCTCTGGGGCCAACGTCCTGACTTTC. Protein: CASSRASGTSSGANVLTF. The rearrangement links TRBV7-6 to TRBJ2-6; 9 bases line up with TRBD2. With V trimmed by 5 bases and J by 0 bases, 8 bases remained unmatched. CDR1 and CDR2 (germline): SGHVS, FNYEAQ. The CDR3 covers 18 residues.

The rearrangement links TRBV25-1 to TRBJ2-5; D remains ambiguous. The CDR3 length is 13 residues. With 1 base removed from V and 3 bases from J, the gap between germline ends came to 6 bases. Germline values: CDR1 MGHDK, CDR2 SYGVNS. The CDR3 DNA sequence: TGTGCCAGCAGTGAATGGCAGAAAGAGACCCAGTACTTC. Its translation is CASSEWQKETQYF.

The chain links TRBV19 to TRBJ1-5; 7 nucleotides match TRBD1. J gave up 0 bases and V 6 bases, and 5 bases lay outside the gene matches. This CDR3 region has 15 residues. Germline V gene sequence: CDR1 LNHDA, CDR2 SQIVND (reference sequence). The CDR3 DNA reads as TGTGCCAGTAGGGACAGGAGTTATAGCAATCAGCCCCAGCATTTT. It is translated as CASRDRSYSNQPQHF.

The J gene is TRBJ2-2, the V gene TRBV18, with TRBD2 identical over 11 bases. The V gene end was trimmed by 8 bases and the J gene end by 1 base; junction bases not matched to a gene: 6. The CDR3 sequence is 16 residues long. Per the germline V gene, CDR1 is KGHSH and CDR2 is LQKENI. This CDR3 is CASPHGLAGNTGELFF. In DNA, the CDR3 is TGTGCCAGCCCACATGGACTAGCGGGGAACACCGGGGAGCTGTTTTTT. The full variable domain, with the rest looked up from reference TRBV18 and TRBJ2-2, is NAGVMQNPRHLVRRRGQEARLRCSPMKGHSHVYWYRQLPEEGLKFMVYLQKENIIDESGMPKERFSAEFPKEGPSILRIQQVVRGDSAAYFCASPHGLAGNTGELFFGEGSRLTVL.

The J gene is TRBJ2-1, the V gene TRBV10-1; TRBD2 might be the D (6 bases). CDR1 and CDR2 from the germline V gene are WNHNN and SYGVQD (reference sequence). CDR3 length equals 13 residues. Trimming pared 4 bases from V and 8 bases from J, leaving 12 bases between. CDR3 DNA sequence: TGCGCCAGCAGTGTCGGCGGAGGGTATGAGCAGTTCTTC. Its translation is CASSVGGGYEQFF.

The chain carries TRBV7-3 and TRBJ1-5, with D uncertain. The germline V gene encodes CDR1 SGHTA and CDR2 FQGTGA. This CDR3 comprises 16 residues. V shed 5 bases and J shed 1 base, with 15 bases lying between them. The CDR3 coding sequence is TGTGCCAGCAGCAGCAATGAGGGCTGGAGCAATCAGCCCCAGCATTTT. Amino acid sequence: CASSSNEGWSNQPQHF.

This sequence joins TRBV19 and TRBJ2-1; no reliable D call. From germline, CDR1 is LNHDA and CDR2 SQIVND (reference sequence). The CDR3 is made up of 12 amino acids. Trimming left V 6 bases short and J 11 bases short, with 14 bases between. The CDR3, as DNA: TGTGCCAGTAGCGAAGGATCAGGCCAGCAGTTCTTC. Protein sequence: CASSEGSGQQFF.

CDR3 sequence reads: CASSRTSGGTNTGELFF. DNA for the CDR3: TGTGCCAGCAGCCGGACTAGCGGGGGAACGAACACCGGGGAGCTGTTTTTT. This rearrangement joins TRBV11-3 to TRBJ2-2, with 13 positions matching TRBD2. The CDR3 is 17 residues long. V lost 5 bases and J lost 0; bases outside the gene matches: 3. Germline values: CDR1 SGHNT, CDR2 YENEEA. Full variable domain (rest looked up from reference TRBV11-3 and TRBJ2-2): EAGVVQSPRYKIIEKKQPVAFWCNPISGHNTLYWYLQNLGQGPELLIRYENEEAVDDSQLPKDRFSAERLKGVDSTLKIQPAELGDSAVYLCASSRTSGGTNTGELFFGEGSRLTVL.

This sequence joins TRBV30 and TRBJ1-2; 9 bases align to TRBD1. CDR1 and CDR2 from the germline V gene are GTSNPN and SVGIG (reference sequence). The CDR3 is 12 residues long. The trim removed 8 bases at V and 7 bases at J, leaving 8 bases unmatched. In DNA form, the CDR3 reads TGTGCCACGGGACAGGGTCCAAGTGGCTACACCTTC. Translated: CATGQGPSGYTF.

This sequence joins TRBV13 and TRBJ2-7, with 7 bases aligning to TRBD2. CDR3 length equals 12 residues. The germline V gene has CDR1 PRHDT and CDR2 FYEKMQ (reference sequence). The J segment lost 6 bases and the V segment lost 5 bases, leaving 4 bases of the junction unmatched. CDR3 nucleotides: TGTGCCAGCAGCCGCCGCGGGGGCGAGCAGTACTTC. As protein: CASSRRGGEQYF. Full variable domain (missing parts from reference TRBV13 and TRBJ2-7): AAGVIQSPRHLIKEKRETATLKCYPIPRHDTVYWYQQGPGQDPQFLISFYEKMQSDKGSIPDRFSAQQFSDYHSELNMSSLELGDSALYFCASSRRGGEQYFGPGTRLTVT.

The rearrangement joins TRBV5-8 to TRBJ2-4; the match to TRBD1 covers 7 bases. V was clipped by 5 bases and J by 1 base; unmatched bases: 12. This CDR3 has 17 amino acids. The germline gives CDR1 SGHTS, CDR2 YDEGEE. This chain's CDR3 is CASRLNRGVWAKNIQYF. The CDR3 DNA reads as TGTGCCAGCAGATTAAACAGGGGAGTTTGGGCCAAAAACATTCAGTACTTC.

This clone was seen once. The chain recombines TRBV28 with TRBJ1-1; 7 bases map to TRBD1. CDR3 size: 18 residues. From germline, CDR1 is MDHEN and CDR2 SYDVKM. Trimming at V came to 6 bases and at J to 0 bases, leaving 16 bases not matched to a gene. The CDR3 DNA reads TGTGCCAGCAGCCGCAGGGGGTCTCGTGCCCCTATGAACACTGAAGCTTTCTTT. Translating it yields CASSRRGSRAPMNTEAFF.